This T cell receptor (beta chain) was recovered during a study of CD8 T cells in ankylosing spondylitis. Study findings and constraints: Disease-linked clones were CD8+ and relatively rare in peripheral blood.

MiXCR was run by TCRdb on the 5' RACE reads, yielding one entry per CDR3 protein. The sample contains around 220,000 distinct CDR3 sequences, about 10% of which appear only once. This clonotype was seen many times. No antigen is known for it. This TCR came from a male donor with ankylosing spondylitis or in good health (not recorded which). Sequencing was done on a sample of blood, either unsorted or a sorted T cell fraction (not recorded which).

DNA of the CDR3: TGTGCCAGCAGCGCTTTGGGGGGCCCCGTCTCTGGAAACACCATATATTTT. It translates to CASSALGGPVSGNTIYF. This rearrangement joins TRBV7-9 to TRBJ1-3; TRBD1 is a possible D gene (6 bases). The CDR3 length is 17 residues. V lost 5 bases to trimming and J lost 0 bases, with 17 bases between them. CDR1 and CDR2 from the germline V gene are SEHNR and FQNEAQ (reference sequence).